This T cell receptor beta chain derives from a study of cytomegalovirus exposure and HLA in healthy donors. Looked up from germline, CDR1 is SGHRS and CDR2 is YFSETQ. V was cut by 0 bases and J by 5 bases, with 4 bases left in between. The CDR3 extends over 12 amino acids. Amplification used 60 Vbeta primers and 13 Jbeta primers. Profiled with immunoSEQ multiplex PCR; TCRdb holds only in-frame clones, not every one. In the table there are over 80,000 clones, approximately 73% of which are singletons. As regards this clone: Its cognate antigen is unknown.

Overall study findings and caveats: The likely explanation for a cluster of highly shared sequence variants was sequencing artifact.

V is TRBV5-1 and J is TRBJ2-3; D is unresolved. This TCR came from a man aged 35-49 years in good health and CMV-seronegative. The specimen was PBMCs. DNA of the CDR3: TGCGCCAGCAGCTTGGCGGTAGATACGCAGTATTTT. Amino acid sequence: CASSLAVDTQYF. The complete variable domain, with remaining parts taken from reference TRBV5-1 and TRBJ2-3, reads KAGVTQTPRYLIKTRGQQVTLSCSPISGHRSVSWYQQTPGQGLQFLFEYFSETQRNKGNFPGRFSGRQFSNSRSEMNVSTLELGDSALYLCASSLAVDTQYFGPGTRLTVL.